This TCR beta chain was recovered during a study of shared clonotypes between healthy human individuals. The investigators split CD4+ cells into a CD45RA+ naive subset and a CD45RA-negative memory subset. General study findings and limits: The study drew on few donors, limiting represented genetic and exposure-history diversity. Naive subsets usually exceeded memory subsets in estimated richness.

Germline V gene data show CDR1 as ENHRY and CDR2 as SYGVKD. The CDR3 totals 16 residues. The ends lost 3 bases at V and 2 bases at J; junction bases unmatched: 2. Regarding this clone: Its matching antigen is unknown.

Sequencing used immunoSEQ multiplex PCR; TCRdb keeps in-frame clones, though not all of them. The sample yields just over 2,000,000 clones, 95% seen once. Input material: naive CD4+ T cells sorted from blood. Subset reported: CD45RA+ positively selected. This clonotype originated in a man aged 18 to 30 in good health. The gene calls are TRBV10-3 and TRBJ1-3, with 12 bases that match TRBD1. CDR3 DNA: TGTGCCATCAGTGAACGGGACAGGGGGCCTGGAAACACCATATATTTT. It codes for CAISERDRGPGNTIYF.